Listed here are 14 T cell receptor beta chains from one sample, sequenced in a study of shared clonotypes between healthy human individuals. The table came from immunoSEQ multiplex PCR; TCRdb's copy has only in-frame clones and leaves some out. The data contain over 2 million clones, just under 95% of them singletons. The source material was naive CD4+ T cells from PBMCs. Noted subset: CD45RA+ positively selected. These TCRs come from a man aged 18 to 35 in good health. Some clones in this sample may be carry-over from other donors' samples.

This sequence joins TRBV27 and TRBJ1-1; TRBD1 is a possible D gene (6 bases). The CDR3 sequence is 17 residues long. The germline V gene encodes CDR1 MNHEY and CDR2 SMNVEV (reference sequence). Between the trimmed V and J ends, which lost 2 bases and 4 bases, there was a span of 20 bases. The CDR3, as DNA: TGTGCCAGCAGTTTAACGGGGGGCGCGTGGGTCGGCACTGAAGCTTTCTTT. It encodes CASSLTGGAWVGTEAFF.

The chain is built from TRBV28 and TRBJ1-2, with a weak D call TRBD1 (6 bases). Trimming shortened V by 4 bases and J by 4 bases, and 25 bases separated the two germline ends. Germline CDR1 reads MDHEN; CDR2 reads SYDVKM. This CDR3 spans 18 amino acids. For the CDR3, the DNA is TGTGCCAGCAGTTCCCCCAGGGGAGGGGTGGTTCTTGGCTATGGCTACACCTTC. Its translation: CASSSPRGGVVLGYGYTF.

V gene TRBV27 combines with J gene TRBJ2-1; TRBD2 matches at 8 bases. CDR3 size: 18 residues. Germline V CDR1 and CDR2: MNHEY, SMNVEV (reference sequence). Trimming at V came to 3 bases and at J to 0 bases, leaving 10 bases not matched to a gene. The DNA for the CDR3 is TGTGCCAGCAGTTTTAAGGTGAGCGGGAGCTTCTCCTACAATGAGCAGTTCTTC. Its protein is CASSFKVSGSFSYNEQFF.

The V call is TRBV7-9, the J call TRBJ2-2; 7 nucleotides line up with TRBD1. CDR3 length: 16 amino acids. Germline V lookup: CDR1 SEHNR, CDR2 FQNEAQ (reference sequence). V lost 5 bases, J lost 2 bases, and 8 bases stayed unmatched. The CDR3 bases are TGTGCCAGCAGCGTGGGACAGCCGCTAAACACCGGGGAGCTGTTTTTT. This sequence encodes CASSVGQPLNTGELFF.

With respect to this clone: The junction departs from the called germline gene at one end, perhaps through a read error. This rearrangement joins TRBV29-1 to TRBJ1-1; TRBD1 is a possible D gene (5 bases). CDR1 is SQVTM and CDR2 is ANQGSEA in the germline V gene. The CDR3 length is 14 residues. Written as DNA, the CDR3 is TGCTGCGTTAGGCAGAAACTGGGGGGCACTGAAGCTTTCTTT. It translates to CCVRQKLGGTEAFF.

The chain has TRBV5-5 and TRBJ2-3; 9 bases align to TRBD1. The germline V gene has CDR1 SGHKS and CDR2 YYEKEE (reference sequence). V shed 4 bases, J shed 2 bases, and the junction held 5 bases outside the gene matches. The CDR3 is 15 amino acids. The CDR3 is CASSHGDRDTDTQYF. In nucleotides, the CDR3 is TGTGCCAGCAGCCACGGGGACAGGGACACAGATACGCAGTATTTT.

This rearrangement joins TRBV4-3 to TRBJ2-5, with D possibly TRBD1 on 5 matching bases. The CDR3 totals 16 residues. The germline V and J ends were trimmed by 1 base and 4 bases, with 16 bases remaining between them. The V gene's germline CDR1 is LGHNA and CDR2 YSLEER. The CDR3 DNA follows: TGCGCCAGCAGCCAAGGGGGCCACCCAGGCCGAGAGACCCAGTACTTC. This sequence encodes CASSQGGHPGRETQYF.

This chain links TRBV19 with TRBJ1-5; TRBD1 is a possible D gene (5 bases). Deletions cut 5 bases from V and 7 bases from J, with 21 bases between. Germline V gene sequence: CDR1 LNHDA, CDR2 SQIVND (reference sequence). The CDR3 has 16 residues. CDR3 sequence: CASSRPERGRGQPQHF. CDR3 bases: TGTGCCAGTAGTCGCCCTGAGAGGGGACGGGGGCAGCCCCAGCATTTT.

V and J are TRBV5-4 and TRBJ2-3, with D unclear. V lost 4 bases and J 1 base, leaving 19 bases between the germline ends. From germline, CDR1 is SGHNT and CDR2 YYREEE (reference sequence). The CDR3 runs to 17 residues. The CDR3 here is CASSPQPAGGGTDTQYF. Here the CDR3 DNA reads TGTGCCAGCAGCCCACAGCCCGCTGGCGGAGGCACAGATACGCAGTATTTT. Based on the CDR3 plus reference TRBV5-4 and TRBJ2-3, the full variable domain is ETGVTQSPTHLIKTRGQQVTLRCSSQSGHNTVSWYQQALGQGPQFIFQYYREEENGRGNFPPRFSGLQFPNYSSELNVNALELDDSALYLCASSPQPAGGGTDTQYFGPGTRLTVL.

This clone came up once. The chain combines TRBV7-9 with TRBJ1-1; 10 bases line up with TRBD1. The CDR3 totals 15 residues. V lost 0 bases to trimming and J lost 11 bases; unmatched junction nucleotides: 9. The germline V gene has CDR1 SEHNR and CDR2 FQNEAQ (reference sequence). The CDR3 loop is CASSLAGDRGGNAFF. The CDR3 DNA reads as TGTGCCAGCAGCTTAGCGGGGGACAGGGGTGGTAATGCTTTCTTT.

The CDR3 DNA reads as TGTGCCAGCAGCTCAGAGACAGGGTATAACACCGGGGAGCTGTTTTTT. Translating gives CASSSETGYNTGELFF. The J gene is TRBJ2-2, the V gene TRBV7-8; 7 bases fit TRBD1. Germline CDR1 and CDR2: SGHVS and FQNEAQ. CDR3 length equals 16 residues. Unmatched junction bases numbered 7, after V lost 4 bases and J lost 2 bases.

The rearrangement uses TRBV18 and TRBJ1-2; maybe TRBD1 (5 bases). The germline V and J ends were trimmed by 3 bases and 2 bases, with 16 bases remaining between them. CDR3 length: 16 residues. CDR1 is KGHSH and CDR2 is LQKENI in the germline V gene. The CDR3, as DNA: TGTGCCAGCTCACCCGGTGTAGCAGGGTTGAACTATGGCTACACCTTC. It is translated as CASSPGVAGLNYGYTF.

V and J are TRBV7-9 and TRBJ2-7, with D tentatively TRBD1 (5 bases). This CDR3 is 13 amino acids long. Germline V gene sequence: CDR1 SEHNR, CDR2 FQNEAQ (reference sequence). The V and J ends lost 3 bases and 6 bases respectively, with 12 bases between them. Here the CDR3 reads CASSLAGYVEQYF. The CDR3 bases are TGTGCCAGCAGCTTGGCAGGGTACGTCGAGCAGTACTTC. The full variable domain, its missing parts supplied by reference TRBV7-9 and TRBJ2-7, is DTGVSQNPRHKITKRGQNVTFRCDPISEHNRLYWYRQTLGQGPEFLTYFQNEAQLEKSRLLSDRFSAERPKGSFSTLEIQRTEQGDSAMYLCASSLAGYVEQYFGPGTRLTVT.

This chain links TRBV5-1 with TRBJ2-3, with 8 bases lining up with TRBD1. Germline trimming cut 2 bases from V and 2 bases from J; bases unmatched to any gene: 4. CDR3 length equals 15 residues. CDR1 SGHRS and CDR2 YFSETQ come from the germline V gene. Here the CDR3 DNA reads TGCGCCAGCAGCTTCCGACAGGGGTTCACAGATACGCAGTATTTT. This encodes CASSFRQGFTDTQYF.